Below are 18 T cell receptor beta chains sequenced from a single sample in a study of cytomegalovirus exposure and HLA in healthy donors. The PCR had 60 Vbeta and 13 Jbeta primers. TCRdb's table, derived via immunoSEQ multiplex PCR, lists solely in-frame clones and lacks some. The sample has some 120,000 clones, 81% seen once. Sequenced sample: PBMCs. The source of these receptors is a woman aged 40 to 50 in good health and CMV-seronegative.

J is TRBJ2-7 and V is TRBV6-1; 8 bases align to TRBD2. The CDR3 covers 13 residues. V was clipped by 5 bases and J by 5 bases; unmatched bases: 5. Germline lookup yields CDR1 MNHNS and CDR2 SASEGT. CDR3 sequence (DNA): TGTGCCAGCAGTACCGGGACTAGGGACGAGCAGTACTTC. This codes for CASSTGTRDEQYF.

The CDR3 reads CASIGLSPYEQYF. Here the CDR3 DNA reads TGTGCCAGCATTGGGCTATCCCCCTACGAGCAGTACTTC. The rearrangement uses TRBV28 and TRBJ2-7, with D uncertain. CDR1 is MDHEN, CDR2 SYDVKM, per germline. Deletions cut 7 bases from V and 2 bases from J, with 12 bases between. The CDR3 spans 13 residues. Using reference TRBV28 and TRBJ2-7 for the parts outside the CDR3, the full variable domain is DVKVTQSSRYLVKRTGEKVFLECVQDMDHENMFWYRQDPGLGLRLIYFSYDVKMKEKGDIPEGYSVSREKKERFSLILESASTNQTSMYLCASIGLSPYEQYFGPGTRLTVT.

The J gene is TRBJ2-7, the V gene TRBV20-1; 8 bases are shared with TRBD1. The CDR3 loop spans 10 amino acids. V shed 7 bases and J 9 bases; nucleotides not matched to a gene: 5. In germline, CDR1 is DFQATT, CDR2 SNEGSKA (reference sequence). In nucleotides, the CDR3 is TGCAGTGTCAGGGGGCTCGGGCAGTACTTC. This gives the protein CSVRGLGQYF.

This rearrangement joins TRBV5-1 to TRBJ2-3; 12 positions agree with TRBD2. J lost 0 bases, V lost 4 bases, and 6 bases had no gene match. Germline CDR1 is SGHRS and CDR2 is YFSETQ. The CDR3 sequence is 17 residues long. The CDR3: CASSPRTSGTSTDTQYF. DNA of the CDR3: TGCGCCAGCAGCCCAAGGACTAGCGGGACTAGCACAGATACGCAGTATTTT.

The chain carries TRBV11-2 and TRBJ1-2; D uncertain. This CDR3 spans 15 amino acids. Germline values: CDR1 SGHAT, CDR2 FQNNGV. The V end was cut by 5 bases, the J end by 2 bases, with 15 bases between. CDR3 nucleotide sequence: TGTGCCAGCAGCCCCGAGGGTTTATCGAACTATGGCTACACCTTC. Protein sequence: CASSPEGLSNYGYTF.

The CDR3 is CASSRRATGGITDTQYF. The CDR3 DNA is TGTGCCAGTAGTAGAAGAGCGACAGGGGGCATAACAGATACGCAGTATTTT. The V call is TRBV19, the J call TRBJ2-3, with 10 nucleotides matching TRBD1. The CDR3 is made up of 17 amino acids. Germline-derived CDR1 and CDR2 are LNHDA and SQIVND (reference sequence). J was trimmed by 3 bases and V by 4 bases; bases with no gene match: 10.

The CDR3 coding sequence is TGTGCCAGCAGTTCCCCTACAGCGGGAAGGGTATACGAGCAGTACTTC. Its protein is CASSSPTAGRVYEQYF. The V call is TRBV11-1, the J call TRBJ2-7; 7 positions agree with TRBD2. The CDR3 has 16 amino acids. Germline V gene lookup returns CDR1 SGHAT and CDR2 FQDESV (reference sequence). The V segment lost 6 bases and the J segment 4 bases; nucleotides outside the gene matches: 15.

The chain links TRBV11-3 to TRBJ2-3; TRBD2 agrees at 8 bases. The V gene end was trimmed by 2 bases and the J gene end by 5 bases; junction bases not matched to a gene: 6. Germline V gives CDR1 SGHNT, CDR2 YENEEA. The CDR3 spans 15 residues. The CDR3 is CASSLSGGRQDTQYF. In DNA form, the CDR3 reads TGTGCCAGCAGCTTAAGTGGCGGGAGGCAAGATACGCAGTATTTT.

The rearrangement uses TRBV7-9 and TRBJ1-3; TRBD1 matches 7 bases. Germline V gene lookup returns CDR1 SEHNR and CDR2 FQNEAQ (reference sequence). V was clipped by 5 bases and J by 6 bases; unmatched bases: 10. There are 15 residues in the CDR3. The CDR3 protein is CASSPPGTDLNTIYF. CDR3 nucleotide sequence: TGTGCCAGCAGCCCCCCCGGGACAGACCTAAACACCATATATTTT.

The chain recombines TRBV6-1 with TRBJ2-7; D possibly corresponds to TRBD1 (6 bases). Trimming took off 2 bases at V and 4 bases at J, with 15 bases between the two ends. The V gene's germline CDR1 is MNHNS and CDR2 SASEGT. CDR3 size: 15 residues. CDR3 in DNA: TGTGCCAGCAGTGAAATACAGGGATTTCGTTACGAGCAGTACTTC. Translation gives CASSEIQGFRYEQYF.

This sequence joins TRBV7-9 and TRBJ1-1, with no clear D. CDR1 and CDR2 (germline): SEHNR, FQNEAQ (reference sequence). The germline V and J ends were trimmed by 1 base and 3 bases, with 15 bases remaining between them. The CDR3 sequence is 16 residues long. CDR3 protein: CASSLGEGPRDTEAFF. For the CDR3, the DNA is TGTGCCAGCAGCTTAGGAGAGGGTCCTCGGGACACTGAAGCTTTCTTT.

The rearrangement joins TRBV11-2 to TRBJ2-5; 9 bases map to TRBD2. V lost 0 bases to trimming and J lost 4 bases; unmatched junction nucleotides: 9. The V gene's germline CDR1 is SGHAT and CDR2 FQNNGV. The CDR3 loop spans 17 amino acids. For the CDR3, the DNA is TGTGCCAGCAGCTTAGATCTTATAGCGGGAGTTACAGAGACCCAGTACTTC. Protein sequence: CASSLDLIAGVTETQYF.

The chain has TRBV6-1 and TRBJ1-2; D not resolved. The CDR3 length is 11 residues. The ends were cut back, 5 bases at V and 6 bases at J, with 7 bases in the middle. The germline gives CDR1 MNHNS, CDR2 SASEGT. The CDR3 nucleotides are TGTGCCAGCAGTCCTCAGAATGGCTACACCTTC. Encoded protein: CASSPQNGYTF.

CDR3 DNA sequence: TGCGCCAGCAGCTTGCTCACTAGCGGATCCTACGAGCAGTACTTC. Its translation is CASSLLTSGSYEQYF. The chain carries TRBV5-1 and TRBJ2-7; 8 bases line up with TRBD2. CDR3 length equals 15 residues. Per germline, CDR1 SGHRS and CDR2 YFSETQ. V trimming: 1 base; J trimming: 1 base; junction bases outside the gene matches: 4.

The chain couples TRBV19 to TRBJ1-1; 9 nucleotides align to TRBD1. Germline V gene lookup returns CDR1 LNHDA and CDR2 SQIVND (reference sequence). The J segment lost 4 bases and the V segment lost 1 base, leaving 7 bases of the junction unmatched. The CDR3 sequence is 16 residues long. The CDR3 coding sequence is TGTGCCAGTAGTATAGGCCGGACAGGGGTCGTCACTGAAGCTTTCTTT. Amino acid sequence: CASSIGRTGVVTEAFF.

This chain links TRBV30 with TRBJ1-2; no definite D call. Between the trimmed V and J ends, which lost 5 bases and 2 bases, there was a span of 12 bases. CDR3 length: 13 residues. Germline CDR1 is GTSNPN and CDR2 is SVGIG (reference sequence). The chain's CDR3 is CAWAPYRNYGYTF. The CDR3 DNA reads TGTGCCTGGGCCCCGTACAGAAACTATGGCTACACCTTC.

The V call is TRBV9, the J call TRBJ2-7; 10 bases match TRBD1. This CDR3 is built from 15 residues. The ends lost 0 bases at V and 6 bases at J; junction bases unmatched: 6. Looked up from germline, CDR1 is SGDLS and CDR2 is YYNGEE. The CDR3 nucleotides are TGTGCCAGCAGCGTAGAAGGGACAGGGGTGCGCGAGCAGTACTTC. Protein product: CASSVEGTGVREQYF.

The CDR3 DNA sequence: TGTGCCAGCAGCCGTGGACAACTCCAAGAGACCCAGTACTTC. Its translation: CASSRGQLQETQYF. This chain connects TRBV7-2 to TRBJ2-5; TRBD1 is a possible D gene (5 bases). Trimming removed 5 bases from V and 1 base from J, with 11 bases in between. This CDR3 spans 14 amino acids. Per germline, CDR1 SGHTA and CDR2 FQGNSA.